The entry below describes one T cell receptor beta chain. Antigen specificity is unknown. This specimen includes other DNA sequences encoding the same CDR3. These data belong to a study of CD8+ T cells in alopecia areata. Study-wide background: Tofacitinib treatment spanned 6 to 18 months, with 6 months off drug afterward.

TCR sequencing used cDNA made by reverse transcription of extracted RNA. Data came from immunoSEQ multiplex PCR; TCRdb stores just in-frame clones and leaves some out. Altogether some 120,000 clones are present, roughly 54% being singletons, with the ten largest covering roughly 4.3%. Trimming pared 0 bases from V and 1 base from J, leaving 4 bases between. CDR1 and CDR2 from the germline V gene are SGHRS and YFSETQ. The CDR3 runs to 13 residues. Study-wide results and limits: Mice gave a clearer picture of TCR sharing than patients did, possibly for HLA-related reasons.

V is TRBV5-1 and J is TRBJ1-1; D is unclear. This receptor was obtained from a human donor with alopecia areata. The sequences come from CD4+ T cells sorted from blood, collected at week 0. CDR3 residues: CASSLAGNTEAFF. The CDR3 nucleotides are TGCGCCAGCAGCTTGGCAGGGAACACTGAAGCTTTCTTT.